The sequence of this T cell receptor (beta chain) was determined in a study of blood T cells in healthy people across ages. About the study: Through template switching, about one barcoded beta molecule was captured per two T cells, as measured in model experiments.

Researchers isolated at least 6 million PBMCs per sample. A minimum of 6 micrograms of total RNA was extracted per sample. A second PCR of roughly 7 to 11 cycles used a sample-barcoded 5' primer and a J-beta primer mix. Each TCR beta cDNA got a 12-nucleotide random molecular identifier. TCRdb used MiXCR to reprocess the 5' RACE reads, holding one entry per CDR3 protein. Altogether 1.8 million or so distinct CDR3 sequences are present, approximately 40% being singletons, with the ten largest covering 23%. This clonotype was seen just once. The sample comprised blood. The TCR was taken from a human donor in good health.

DNA for the CDR3: TGTGCCAGCAGCCGTACCCCCGGTGAAGTCTGGAACACTGAAGCTTTCTTT. Protein: CASSRTPGEVWNTEAFF. The chain combines TRBV5-5 with TRBJ1-1; D uncertain. Germline lookup yields CDR1 SGHKS and CDR2 YYEKEE (reference sequence). The CDR3 is 17 amino acids. V was cut by 4 bases and J by 1 base, with 20 bases left in between. The whole variable domain, filled in from reference TRBV5-5 and TRBJ1-1, reads DAGVTQSPTHLIKTRGQQVTLRCSPISGHKSVSWYQQVLGQGPQFIFQYYEKEERGRGNFPDRFSARQFPNYSSELNVNALLLGDSALYLCASSRTPGEVWNTEAFFGQGTRLTVV.